The 8 T cell receptor beta chains below come from one sample, sequenced in a study of tumor-infiltrating lymphocytes in primary liver carcinoma. Taking about 17-31 mg of unsorted bulk tissue, the authors co-extracted RNA and DNA. TCR beta cDNA was reverse-transcribed from roughly 0.45 ug of total RNA. The reaction used a constant-region primer and ProtoScript II reverse transcriptase. Libraries for TCR beta were built through three nested multiplex PCR rounds, which together made up a slightly modified ARM-PCR procedure. TRBV1-TRBV30 forward primers paired with a C-beta reverse primer drove the first two PCR rounds, about 10 cycles each. TCRdb used MiXCR to reprocess the multiplex PCR reads, holding one entry per CDR3 protein. The table includes about 32,000 distinct CDR3 sequences, roughly 80% detected once. What was sequenced was liver tumor tissue from sampling region 4. The subset denotes: tumor region T4, right-lateral pole. The receptors were gathered from a man aged 40-49 years with primary liver carcinoma and hepatitis B virus infection.

J is TRBJ2-1 and V is TRBV28, with D perhaps TRBD1 (6 bases). CDR1 and CDR2 from the germline V gene are MDHEN and SYDVKM. This CDR3 contains 17 residues. V was shortened by 7 bases and J by 4 bases, with 23 bases between the two germline ends. CDR3 bases: TGTGCCAGCAATTCCAAAAGGGACATGGGGCTGTACAATGAGCAGTTCTTC. Translation: CASNSKRDMGLYNEQFF.

With regard to this clonotype: A read error is likely, as this CDR3 ends without the conserved phenylalanine or tryptophan. The genes are TRBV11-2 and TRBJ2-3, with no clear D. The CDR3 has 13 amino acids. The germline CDR1 and CDR2 sequences are SGHAT and FQNNGV. Trimming shortened V by 3 bases and J by 4 bases, and 8 bases separated the two germline ends. CDR3 sequence: CASSFPWPDTQYY. DNA for the CDR3: TGTGCCAGCAGCTTCCCATGGCCAGATACGCAGTATTAT.

Concerning this clonotype itself: This is likely a read error, given that the CDR3 carries no conserved phenylalanine or tryptophan at its end. The genes are TRBV30 and TRBJ1-6; D is unresolved. From germline, CDR1 is GTSNPN and CDR2 SVGIG (reference sequence). The CDR3 totals 13 residues. CDR3 loop: CARSELNNSPLHY. The CDR3 DNA follows: TGTGCCCGGAGTGAGCTCAACAATTCACCCCTCCACTAT.

The chain joins TRBV11-2 to TRBJ2-7; 9 bases line up with TRBD1. Losses at the gene ends were 5 bases for V and 4 bases for J; bases not matched to a gene: 9. Germline lookup yields CDR1 SGHAT and CDR2 FQNNGV. This CDR3 is built from 15 residues. The CDR3 sequence is CASSVRWTGEYEQYF. CDR3 bases: TGTGCCAGCAGCGTACGATGGACAGGGGAGTACGAGCAGTACTTC.

The chain couples TRBV6-2 or TRBV6-3 to TRBJ2-2; no firm D call. In germline, CDR1 is MNHEY, CDR2 SVGEGT. CDR3 size: 13 residues. Trimming removed 7 bases from V and 5 bases from J, with 11 bases in between. In nucleotides, the CDR3 is TGTGCCAGCACCTCGGTGGTGACCGGGGAGCTGTTTTTT. This encodes CASTSVVTGELFF.

Comments on this clonotype: A read error may produce the germline difference seen at one junction end. This chain links TRBV11-1 with TRBJ2-4; TRBD2 agrees at 7 bases. Germline V gene lookup returns CDR1 SGHAT and CDR2 FQDESV (reference sequence). CDR3 length: 17 residues. CDR3 DNA: TGTACCAACAGCTTTCCCGGGACTAACGGGACCAAAAACATTCAATACTTC. It yields the protein CTNSFPGTNGTKNIQYF.

In regard to this clonotype: Compared with germline, one end of the junction differs, possibly owing to a read error. This chain joins TRBV7-8 and TRBJ1-3; no clear D. The CDR3 is made up of 16 amino acids. The V gene's germline CDR1 is SGHVS and CDR2 FQNEAQ. DNA for the CDR3: TGTGCCAGCAGCCACCCATATCTCCTGTCTGGAAACGCCATATATTTT. It codes for CASSHPYLLSGNAIYF. Combining the CDR3 with reference TRBV7-8 and TRBJ1-3 gives the whole variable domain GAGVSQSPRYKVAKRGQDVALRCDPISGHVSLFWYQQALGQGPEFLTYFQNEAQLDKSGLPSDRFFAERPEGSVSTLKIQRTQQEDSAVYLCASSHPYLLSGNAIYFGEGSWLTVV.

Details on this clonotype: A read error may explain this, as a much larger clone is one base away. The gene calls are TRBV20-1 and TRBJ2-3; D unclear. The ends were cut back, 1 base at V and 2 bases at J, with 4 bases in the middle. The germline V gene encodes CDR1 DFQATT and CDR2 SNEGSKA (reference sequence). The CDR3 has 12 amino acids. CDR3 nucleotides: TGCAGTGCTAGAGGCTACACAGATACGCAGTATTTT. It specifies CSARGYTDTQYF.